Detailed here is one T cell receptor (beta chain). The antigen is unknown. The data derive from a study of T cell responses to AZD1222 COVID-19 vaccine. General study results and limits: Spike was spanned by vaccine-associated CD4 TCRs, with dominance at 160-218 and 743-854. No day 14 peak samples; only post-peak repertoires were characterized. Spike-specific TCR breadth and depth grew following two AZD1222 doses.

TCRdb's table, derived via immunoSEQ multiplex PCR, lists solely in-frame clones and lacks some. The data contain fewer than 120,000 clones, 81% of them singletons. The germline V gene has CDR1 ENHRY and CDR2 SYGVKD. The V gene lost 8 bases and the J gene lost 3 bases, with 13 bases spanning the gap. The CDR3 is 13 residues long. The V call is TRBV10-3, the J call TRBJ2-5; D perhaps matches TRBD1 (6 bases). Source: peripheral blood, taken on day 0 of AZD1222 vaccination. This sequence was found in an adult in good health. The CDR3 bases are TGTGCCATCTCTGAGGGGGTAGAAGAGACCCAGTACTTC. Protein: CAISEGVEETQYF.